The rows below give T cell receptor beta chains drawn from one sample of a study of blood T cell repertoires in COVID-19. Assay used: immunoSEQ multiplex PCR; TCRdb lists only in-frame clones, some missing. The table has 150,000 or so clones, around 80% seen once. The material sequenced was peripheral blood. The source is a human donor with acute or convalescent COVID-19. The donor label of this sample is uncertain. The CDR3 runs from the conserved cysteine through the conserved F or W. D genes are given only for firm matches. The listing skips clone size in some rows; elsewhere it reads once, few, many or a size class.

J gene: TRBJ2-5; D gene: NA; V gene: TRBV5-1; clone size: NA; CDR3 protein: CASSLGGGETQYF; CDR3 DNA: TGCGCCAGCAGCTTGGGGGGAGGAGAGACCCAGTACTTC
J gene: TRBJ1-2; D gene: NA; V gene: TRBV7-2; clone size: NA; CDR3 protein: CASSPTSGHNYGYTF; CDR3 DNA: TGTGCCAGCAGCCCAACATCGGGACATAACTATGGCTACACCTTC
J gene: TRBJ1-4; D gene: NA; V gene: TRBV7-2; clone size: NA; CDR3 protein: CASSPDDSEKLFF; CDR3 DNA: TGTGCCAGCAGCCCCGACGACTCGGAAAAACTGTTTTTT
J gene: TRBJ2-1; D gene: TRBD1; V gene: TRBV19; clone size: NA; CDR3 protein: CASSTGQRPYNEQFF; CDR3 DNA: TGTGCCAGTAGTACGGGACAGCGCCCCTACAATGAGCAGTTCTTC
J gene: TRBJ1-5; D gene: TRBD1; V gene: TRBV5-3; clone size: NA; CDR3 protein: CARSNRGFSNQPQHF; CDR3 DNA: TGTGCCAGAAGTAACAGGGGTTTCAGCAATCAGCCCCAGCATTTT
J gene: TRBJ1-4; D gene: NA; V gene: TRBV18; clone size: once; CDR3 protein: CASSPTGSTNEKLFF; CDR3 DNA: TGTGCCAGCTCACCAACGGGATCCACTAATGAAAAACTGTTTTTT
J gene: TRBJ1-6; D gene: TRBD1; V gene: TRBV18; clone size: NA; CDR3 protein: CASSPPSGGTGVSPLHF; CDR3 DNA: TGTGCCAGCTCACCACCCTCGGGCGGGACAGGGGTCTCACCCCTCCACTTT
J gene: TRBJ2-7; D gene: NA; V gene: TRBV5-6; clone size: NA; CDR3 protein: CASSQDRTEQYF; CDR3 DNA: TGTGCCAGCAGCCAAGACAGGACCGAGCAGTACTTC
J gene: TRBJ2-2; D gene: TRBD1; V gene: TRBV18; clone size: NA; CDR3 protein: CASSGTGAGELFF; CDR3 DNA: TGTGCCAGCTCCGGGACAGGGGCCGGGGAGCTGTTTTTT
J gene: TRBJ1-1; D gene: NA; V gene: TRBV5-5; clone size: many; CDR3 protein: CASSLDRNTEAFF; CDR3 DNA: TGTGCCAGCAGCCTTGACAGGAACACTGAAGCTTTCTTT